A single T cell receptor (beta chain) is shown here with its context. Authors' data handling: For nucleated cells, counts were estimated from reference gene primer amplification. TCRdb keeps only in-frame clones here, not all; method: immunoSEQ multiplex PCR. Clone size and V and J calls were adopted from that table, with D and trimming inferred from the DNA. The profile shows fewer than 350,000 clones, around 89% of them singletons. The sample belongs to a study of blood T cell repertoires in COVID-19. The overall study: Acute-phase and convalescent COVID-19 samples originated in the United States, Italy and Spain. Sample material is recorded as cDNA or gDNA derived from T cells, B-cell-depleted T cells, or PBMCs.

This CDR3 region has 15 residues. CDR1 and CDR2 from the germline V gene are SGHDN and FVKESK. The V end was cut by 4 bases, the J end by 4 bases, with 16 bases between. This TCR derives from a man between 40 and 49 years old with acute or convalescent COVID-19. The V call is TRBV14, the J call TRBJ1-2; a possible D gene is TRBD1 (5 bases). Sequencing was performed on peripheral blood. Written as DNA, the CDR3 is TGTGCCAGCAGCCCCCGTCAGGGCTCAGGCTATGGCTACACCTTC. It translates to CASSPRQGSGYGYTF. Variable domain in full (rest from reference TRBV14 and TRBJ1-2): EAGVTQFPSHSVIEKGQTVTLRCDPISGHDNLYWYRRVMGKEIKFLLHFVKESKQDESGMPNNRFLAERTGGTYSTLKVQPAELEDSGVYFCASSPRQGSGYGYTFGSGTRLTVV.